This TCR beta chain originates from a study of shared clonotypes between healthy human individuals. Study-level information: Per donor, CD8 memory used one plate, CD8 naive used two, CD4 memory used three and CD4 naive used three. Overall study findings and caveats: Sampling used blood alone; tissue repertoires probably differ.

V shed 0 bases, J shed 3 bases, and the junction held 4 bases outside the gene matches. CDR1 is SGHRS, CDR2 YFSETQ, per germline. The CDR3 contains 15 residues. Produced via immunoSEQ multiplex PCR; TCRdb's table is partial and in-frame only. The table has approximately 1,000,000 clones, more than 75% seen once. The sample holds a few counts of this clone. Its antigen is as yet unknown. Memory CD4+ cells were the fraction left after CD45RA+ naive selection. V usage is TRBV5-1 and J usage is TRBJ2-7; 9 nucleotides align to TRBD1. The clonotype was recovered from a man between 18 and 29 years old in good health. Some clones in this sample may be carry-over from other donors' samples. The sample taken for sequencing was memory CD4+ T cells from PBMCs. Subset reported: CD45RA-negative fraction. The CDR3 nucleotides are TGCGCCAGCAGCTTGGTGGAGACAGGGGGCTACGAGCAGTACTTC. Translating gives CASSLVETGGYEQYF.